The clone carrying this T cell receptor (beta chain) was seen at least ten times. This CDR3 is 15 amino acids long. V lost 5 bases, J lost 6 bases, and 9 bases stayed unmatched. The V gene's germline CDR1 is ENHRY and CDR2 SYGVKD. The data stem from a study of T-cell reconstitution after alpha-beta-depleted transplantation in children. TCRbeta library construction was performed incorporating unique molecular identifiers. TCRdb analysed the PCR reads with MiXCR anew, one entry per CDR3 protein. The sample yields around 270,000 distinct CDR3 sequences, roughly a tenth seen once. The sample in question was PBMCs, obtained before TCRalphabeta/CD19-depleted stem cell transplant. This sequence originates from a boy under two years old with acute myeloid leukemia, due to receive a stem cell transplant. The chain has TRBV10-3 and TRBJ1-5; TRBD1 matches 8 bases. CDR3 amino acids: CAISREDRDGQPQHF. The CDR3 nucleotides are TGTGCCATCAGTCGTGAGGACAGGGATGGTCAGCCCCAGCATTTT.